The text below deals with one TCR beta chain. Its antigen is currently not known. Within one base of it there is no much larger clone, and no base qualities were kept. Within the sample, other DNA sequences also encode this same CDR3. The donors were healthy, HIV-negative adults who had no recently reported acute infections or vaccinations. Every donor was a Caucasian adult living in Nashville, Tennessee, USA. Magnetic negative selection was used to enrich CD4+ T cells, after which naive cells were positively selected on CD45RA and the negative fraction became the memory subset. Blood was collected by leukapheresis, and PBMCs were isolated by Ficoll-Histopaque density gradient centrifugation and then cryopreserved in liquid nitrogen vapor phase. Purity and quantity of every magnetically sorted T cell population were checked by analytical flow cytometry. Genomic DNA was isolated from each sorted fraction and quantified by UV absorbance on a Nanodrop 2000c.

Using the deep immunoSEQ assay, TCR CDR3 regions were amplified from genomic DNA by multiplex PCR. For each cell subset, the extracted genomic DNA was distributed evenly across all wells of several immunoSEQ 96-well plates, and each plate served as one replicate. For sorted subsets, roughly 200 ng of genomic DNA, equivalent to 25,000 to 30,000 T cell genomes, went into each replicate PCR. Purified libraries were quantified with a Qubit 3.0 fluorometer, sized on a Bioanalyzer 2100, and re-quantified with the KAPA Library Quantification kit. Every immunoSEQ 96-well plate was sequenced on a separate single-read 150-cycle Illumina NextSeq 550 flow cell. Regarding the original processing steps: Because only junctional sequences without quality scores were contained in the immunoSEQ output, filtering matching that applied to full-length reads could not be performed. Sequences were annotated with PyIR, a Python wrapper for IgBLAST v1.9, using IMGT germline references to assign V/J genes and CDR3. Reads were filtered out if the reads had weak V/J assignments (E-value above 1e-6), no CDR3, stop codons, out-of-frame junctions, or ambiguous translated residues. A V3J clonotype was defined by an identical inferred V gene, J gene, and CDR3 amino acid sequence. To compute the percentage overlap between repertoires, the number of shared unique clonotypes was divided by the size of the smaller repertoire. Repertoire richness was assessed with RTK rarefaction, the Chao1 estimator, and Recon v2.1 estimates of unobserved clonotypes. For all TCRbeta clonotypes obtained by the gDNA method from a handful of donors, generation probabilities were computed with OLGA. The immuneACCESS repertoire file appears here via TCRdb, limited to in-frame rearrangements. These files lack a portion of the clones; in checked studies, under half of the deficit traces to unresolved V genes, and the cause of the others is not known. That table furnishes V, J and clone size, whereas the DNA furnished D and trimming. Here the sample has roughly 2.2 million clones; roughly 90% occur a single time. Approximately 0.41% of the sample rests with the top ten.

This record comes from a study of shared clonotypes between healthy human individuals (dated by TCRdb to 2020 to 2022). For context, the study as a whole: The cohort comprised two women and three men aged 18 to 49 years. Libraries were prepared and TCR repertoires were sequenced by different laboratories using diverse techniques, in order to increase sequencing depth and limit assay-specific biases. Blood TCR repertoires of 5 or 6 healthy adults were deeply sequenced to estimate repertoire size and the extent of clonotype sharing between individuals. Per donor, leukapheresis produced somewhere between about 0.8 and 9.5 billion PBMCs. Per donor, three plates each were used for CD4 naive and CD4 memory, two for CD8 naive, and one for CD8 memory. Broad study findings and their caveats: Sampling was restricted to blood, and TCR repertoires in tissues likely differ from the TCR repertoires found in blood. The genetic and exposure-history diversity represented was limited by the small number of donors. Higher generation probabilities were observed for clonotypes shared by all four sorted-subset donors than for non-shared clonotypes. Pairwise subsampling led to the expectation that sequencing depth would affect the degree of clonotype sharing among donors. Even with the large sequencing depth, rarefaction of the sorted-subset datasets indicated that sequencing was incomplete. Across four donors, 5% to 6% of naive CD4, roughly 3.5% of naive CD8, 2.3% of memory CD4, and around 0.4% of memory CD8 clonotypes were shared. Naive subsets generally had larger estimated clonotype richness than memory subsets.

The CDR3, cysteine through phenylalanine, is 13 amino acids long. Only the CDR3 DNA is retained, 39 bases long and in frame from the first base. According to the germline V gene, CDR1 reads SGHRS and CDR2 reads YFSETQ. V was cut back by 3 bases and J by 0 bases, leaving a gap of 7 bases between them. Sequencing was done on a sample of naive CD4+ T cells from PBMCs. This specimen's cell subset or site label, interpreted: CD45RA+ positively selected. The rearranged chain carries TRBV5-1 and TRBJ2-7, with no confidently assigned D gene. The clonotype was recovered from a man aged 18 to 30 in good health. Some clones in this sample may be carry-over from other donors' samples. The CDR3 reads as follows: CASSSGSSYEQYF. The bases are TGCGCCAGCAGCTCGGGCAGCTCCTACGAGCAGTACTTC.